This T cell receptor (beta chain) was captured in a study of CD8+CD57+ T cells in acquired aplastic anemia. Overall study: Sorted CD4+ and CD8+ cells yielded DNA averaging about 3.1 ug. Study results and limitations: There were about 27 CD8+ CDR3 sequences that occurred in both patients and controls.

The study profiled TCR beta VDJ and CDR3 using genomic DNA as template. TCRdb re-called the reads through MiXCR, storing one row per CDR3 protein. The sample lists around 180,000 distinct CDR3 sequences; roughly 50% were seen once. Sequenced patients had shown CD8+CD57+ cell expansion by flow cytometry. Comment on this clonotype: Its target is unknown.

Germline values: CDR1 SGHAT, CDR2 FQDESV (reference sequence). Trimming shortened V by 5 bases and J by 3 bases, and 15 bases separated the two germline ends. CDR3 size: 15 residues. Sequenced: sorted CD4+, CD8+, or CD8+CD57+ T cells (not recorded which) from PBMCs. J is TRBJ2-3 and V is TRBV11-1, with D unresolved. The origin of this receptor is a human donor with aplastic anemia. This CDR3 reads CASSQVMELTDTQYF. The CDR3 nucleotides are TGTGCCAGCAGCCAGGTGATGGAGTTAACAGATACGCAGTATTTT.